This T cell receptor (beta chain) was recovered during a study of cytomegalovirus exposure and HLA in healthy donors. V gave up 1 base and J gave up 4 bases; unmatched junction bases: 3. The CDR3 sequence is 15 residues long. Germline values: CDR1 PRHDT, CDR2 FYEKMQ (reference sequence). Researchers ran the PCR with 60 Vbeta and 13 Jbeta primers. The data were produced by immunoSEQ multiplex PCR, yet TCRdb's version contains in-frame clones alone and is incomplete. The profile shows about 180,000 clones, more than 60% of them singletons. With respect to this clone: The antigen remains unidentified.

Findings and caveats of the study: Reports indicated that the classifier achieved high specificity and sensitivity in diagnosing cytomegalovirus status. The later analysis indicated that the majority of CMV-associated TCR beta chains appeared HLA-restricted.

The V gene is TRBV13, the J gene TRBJ2-7, with 11 bases lining up with TRBD2. Sequencing used PBMCs. This receptor was identified in a woman aged 55 to 70 in good health and CMV-seropositive. CDR3 nucleotide sequence: TGTGCCAGCAGCTTAGCGACTAGCGGGGCGTACGAGCAGTACTTC. This sequence encodes CASSLATSGAYEQYF.